This T cell receptor (beta chain) is drawn from a study of shared clonotypes between healthy human individuals. Whole-study context: Donors had three CD4 naive, three CD4 memory, two CD8 naive and one CD8 memory plate apiece.

Study processing details: ImmunoSEQ yielded junction-only sequences lacking quality scores, so filtering differed. Clones were read by immunoSEQ multiplex PCR, and TCRdb kept only the in-frame ones, dropping some. For V, J and clone size, that table is used; D and trimming come from the DNA. The sample records 2.5 million or so clones, around 90% being singletons. Deletions cut 3 bases from V and 4 bases from J, with 12 bases between. This CDR3 spans 14 amino acids. Germline V gives CDR1 KGHSH, CDR2 LQKENI. This clone has just one count. The antigen is not known. Study outcomes and limitations: Rarefaction gave evidence that sorted-subset sequencing remained incomplete despite large depth. Limited genetic and exposure-history diversity came from having few donors.

The origin of this receptor is a man between 18 and 29 years old in good health. The chain has TRBV18 and TRBJ2-5, with D possibly TRBD2 on 6 matching bases. Input material: naive CD4+ T cells sorted from blood. As to subset: CD45RA+ positively selected. The CDR3, as DNA: TGTGCCAGCTCACCTTTCGGGGGACGAGAGACCCAGTACTTC. Its translation is CASSPFGGRETQYF.